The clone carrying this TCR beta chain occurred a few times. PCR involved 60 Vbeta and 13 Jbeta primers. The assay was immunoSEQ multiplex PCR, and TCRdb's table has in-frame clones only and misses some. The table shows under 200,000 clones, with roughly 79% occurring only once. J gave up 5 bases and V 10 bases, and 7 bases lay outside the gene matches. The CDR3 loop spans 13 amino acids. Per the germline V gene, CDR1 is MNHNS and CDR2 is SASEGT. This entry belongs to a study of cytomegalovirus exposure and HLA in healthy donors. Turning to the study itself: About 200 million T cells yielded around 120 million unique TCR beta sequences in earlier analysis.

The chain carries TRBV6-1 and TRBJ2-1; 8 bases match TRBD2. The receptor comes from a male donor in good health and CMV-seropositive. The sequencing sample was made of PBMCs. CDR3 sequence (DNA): TGTGCCACCATAGCGGGGCTAAACAATGAGCAGTTCTTC. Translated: CATIAGLNNEQFF.